Listed here are 4 T cell receptor beta chains from one sample, sequenced in a study of T-cell reconstitution after alpha-beta-depleted transplantation in children. Molecular barcoding with unique molecular identifiers was used for the TCRbeta library. TCRdb fed the PCR reads into MiXCR, producing one record per CDR3 protein. The sample has hundreds of thousands of distinct CDR3 sequences, 13% seen once. The sequenced sample was PBMCs, obtained from the stem cell graft. The receptors derive from a human donor who donated a stem cell graft to a child with Fanconi anemia.

This clonotype was seen more than once but under ten times. The V gene is TRBV27, the J gene TRBJ2-1; 8 nucleotides align to TRBD1. V trimming: 5 bases; J trimming: 7 bases; junction bases outside the gene matches: 16. Germline V gene lookup returns CDR1 MNHEY and CDR2 SMNVEV (reference sequence). CDR3 length equals 17 residues. This CDR3 is CASSPALLSGGGNEQFF. In nucleotides, the CDR3 is TGTGCCAGCAGTCCCGCACTACTCTCAGGGGGCGGAAATGAGCAGTTCTTC.

This clonotype was counted only a few times. V gene TRBV12-3 or TRBV12-4 combines with J gene TRBJ1-3; possible D gene TRBD1, 5 bases. The ends were cut back, 6 bases at V and 3 bases at J, with 15 bases in the middle. This CDR3 region has 15 residues. Written as DNA, the CDR3 is TGTGCCAGCAGCTACAGGATACCTGGTGGAAACACCATATATTTT. Residues: CASSYRIPGGNTIYF.

This chain uses TRBV4-1 with TRBJ1-1; D is uncertain. V dropped 0 bases and J dropped 2 bases, with 13 bases sitting between them. Germline V CDR1 and CDR2: MGHRA, YSYEKL. The CDR3 consists of 16 residues. The CDR3 DNA is TGCGCCAGCAGCCAAGAAGCGCGACTGAGAAACACTGAAGCTTTCTTT. This translates into CASSQEARLRNTEAFF.

The chain links TRBV20-1 to TRBJ2-1, with D unresolved. This CDR3 has 12 amino acids. The V and J ends lost 7 bases and 6 bases respectively, with 13 bases between them. Germline-derived CDR1 and CDR2 are DFQATT and SNEGSKA (reference sequence). CDR3 loop: CSGSDGGNEQFF. The CDR3 DNA reads as TGCAGTGGGAGCGACGGCGGCAATGAGCAGTTCTTC.